Presented here are 30 T cell receptor beta chains from one specimen sequenced in a study of T cell responses to AZD1222 COVID-19 vaccine. Here immunoSEQ multiplex PCR was the method, and the copy in TCRdb shows in-frame clones only, minus some. The data show about 130,000 clones, with about 88% seen just once and 7.5% to 8% held by the top ten. Sequencing was performed on peripheral blood, taken on day 0 of AZD1222 vaccination. The receptor set was obtained from an adult in good health.

The genes are TRBV4-3 and TRBJ2-3, with D perhaps TRBD1 (6 bases). The CDR3 extends over 15 amino acids. Germline V CDR1 and CDR2: LGHNA, YSLEER. V lost 3 bases to trimming and J lost 1 base, with 11 bases between them. The CDR3 coding sequence is TGCGCCAGCAGCCAGTGGGGGCTAGGCACAGATACGCAGTATTTT. It specifies CASSQWGLGTDTQYF.

The rearrangement joins TRBV5-4 to TRBJ1-2; 11 bases agree with TRBD1. This CDR3 region has 17 residues. The germline V gene encodes CDR1 SGHNT and CDR2 YYREEE (reference sequence). The V gene end was trimmed by 6 bases and the J gene end by 2 bases; junction bases not matched to a gene: 12. The CDR3 sequence is CASTPGGTGGTNYGYTF. The CDR3 DNA reads as TGTGCCAGCACCCCCGGAGGGACAGGGGGGACCAACTATGGCTACACCTTC.

V usage is TRBV6-5 and J usage is TRBJ1-2; D perhaps matches TRBD1 (6 bases). The germline V gene encodes CDR1 MNHEY and CDR2 SVGAGI. V was pared by 4 bases and J by 7 bases, with 16 bases between. The length of the CDR3 is 14 residues. The chain's CDR3 is CASSSPHRDSGYTF. In DNA form, the CDR3 reads TGTGCCAGCAGTTCCCCCCACAGGGATAGTGGCTACACCTTC.

V is TRBV14 and J is TRBJ2-2; D call uncertain. The CDR3 extends over 17 amino acids. The germline gives CDR1 SGHDN, CDR2 FVKESK. V was clipped by 0 bases and J by 0 bases, with 11 bases between them. The CDR3 DNA reads TGTGCCAGCAGCCAAGATTGGGCCGCCACGAACACCGGGGAGCTGTTTTTT. Translated: CASSQDWAATNTGELFF.

A word on this clone: The same CDR3 arises from other DNA sequences in this sample as well. The CDR3 nucleotides read TGTGCCAGCAGTCCACAGGGGGTGAACACTGAAGCTTTCTTT. It is translated as CASSPQGVNTEAFF. The chain carries TRBV2 and TRBJ1-1; TRBD1 matches at 8 bases. The CDR3 is made up of 14 amino acids. The V and J ends lost 5 bases and 0 bases, in that order; junction bases with no gene match: 2. CDR1 and CDR2 from the germline V gene are SNHLY and FYNNEI.

The CDR3 reads CATRGPSFNQPQHF. Here the CDR3 DNA reads TGTGCCACCAGGGGGCCCAGCTTCAATCAGCCCCAGCATTTT. The chain joins TRBV19 to TRBJ1-5; TRBD1 agrees at 8 bases. This CDR3 has 14 amino acids. Germline assignment: CDR1 LNHDA and CDR2 SQIVND (reference sequence). The V segment lost 10 bases and the J segment 3 bases; nucleotides outside the gene matches: 8.

This chain links TRBV7-9 with TRBJ2-3; TRBD1 aligns across 7 bases. V lost 5 bases and J lost 0; bases outside the gene matches: 2. CDR1 is SEHNR and CDR2 is FQNEAQ in the germline V gene (reference sequence). The CDR3 covers 14 residues. As DNA, the CDR3 is TGTGCCAGCAGCCCAGGGGGTAGCACAGATACGCAGTATTTT. It specifies CASSPGGSTDTQYF.

This chain connects TRBV3-1 (or the pseudogene TRBV3-2) to TRBJ2-2; no firm D call. The germline V and J ends were trimmed by 2 bases and 10 bases, with 5 bases remaining between them. Per the germline V gene, CDR1 is LGHDT and CDR2 is YNNKEL (reference sequence). CDR3 length: 11 residues. The CDR3 bases are TGTGCCAGCAGCCAACGAGCGGAGCTGTTTTTT. Translated: CASSQRAELFF.

This chain joins TRBV28 and TRBJ2-5, with D unresolved. The V gene lost 5 bases and the J gene lost 1 base, with 5 bases spanning the gap. Germline V gene sequence: CDR1 MDHEN, CDR2 SYDVKM. The CDR3 has 12 residues. The CDR3 DNA follows: TGTGCCAGCAGTCTGACCCAAGAGACCCAGTACTTC. It encodes CASSLTQETQYF.

About this clone: Other DNA sequences of this sample code for an identical CDR3. The gene calls are TRBV5-1 and TRBJ2-7; either TRBD1 or TRBD2 may supply D (5 bases each). Between the trimmed V and J ends, which lost 0 bases and 7 bases, there was a span of 14 bases. There are 14 residues in the CDR3. Per germline, CDR1 SGHRS and CDR2 YFSETQ. CDR3 sequence reads: CASSLAGSSGEQYF. CDR3 DNA: TGCGCCAGCAGCTTGGCGGGGAGTTCAGGGGAGCAGTACTTC. The full variable domain, in which reference TRBV5-1 and TRBJ2-7 provide the parts outside the CDR3, is KAGVTQTPRYLIKTRGQQVTLSCSPISGHRSVSWYQQTPGQGLQFLFEYFSETQRNKGNFPGRFSGRQFSNSRSEMNVSTLELGDSALYLCASSLAGSSGEQYFGPGTRLTVT.

V and J are TRBV27 and TRBJ1-6; a possible D gene is TRBD1 (5 bases). CDR3 size: 14 residues. Germline assignment: CDR1 MNHEY and CDR2 SMNVEV (reference sequence). V was shortened by 7 bases and J by 9 bases, with 16 bases between the two germline ends. Here the CDR3 reads CASKWGSKTSPLHF. In DNA form, the CDR3 reads TGTGCCAGCAAATGGGGGTCCAAGACTTCACCCCTCCACTTT.

This clone came up once. This chain uses TRBV6-5 with TRBJ2-7, with D possibly being TRBD1 (6 bases). CDR1 is MNHEY and CDR2 is SVGAGI in the germline V gene. The CDR3 covers 15 residues. Trimming took 7 bases from V and 5 from J, leaving 21 bases between them. The CDR3 region is CASISGQSIPNEQYF. The CDR3 coding sequence is TGTGCCAGCATCTCAGGACAGTCAATCCCCAACGAGCAGTACTTC.

This rearrangement joins TRBV10-3 to TRBJ2-3, with a weak D call TRBD1 (5 bases). The germline gives CDR1 ENHRY, CDR2 SYGVKD. V was trimmed by 7 bases and J by 4 bases, leaving 21 bases between them. This CDR3 has 16 residues. The CDR3 loop reads CAINNKGQTSPDTQYF. The CDR3 DNA is TGTGCCATCAATAATAAGGGGCAGACCTCCCCAGATACGCAGTATTTT.

This chain joins TRBV9 and TRBJ1-1, with 8 bases that match TRBD1. V dropped 0 bases and J dropped 7; count of bases not matched to a gene: 5. The CDR3 covers 14 residues. Germline V gene lookup returns CDR1 SGDLS and CDR2 YYNGEE. The CDR3 DNA reads TGTGCCAGCAGCGTAGATCCCGGACAGGGTGAAGCTTTCTTT. Its translation is CASSVDPGQGEAFF. The entire variable domain, with the rest obtained from reference TRBV9 and TRBJ1-1, is as follows: DSGVTQTPKHLITATGQRVTLRCSPRSGDLSVYWYQQSLDQGLQFLIQYYNGEERAKGNILERFSAQQFPDLHSELNLSSLELGDSALYFCASSVDPGQGEAFFGQGTRLTVV.

The V and J genes are TRBV7-2 and TRBJ2-7; D possibly corresponds to TRBD1 (6 bases). The CDR3 spans 13 residues. Germline CDR1 reads SGHTA; CDR2 reads FQGNSA. Between the trimmed V and J ends, which lost 1 base and 3 bases, there was a span of 7 bases. CDR3 sequence reads: CASSLVRGYEQYF. The DNA of the CDR3 is TGTGCCAGCAGCTTAGTCAGGGGCTACGAGCAGTACTTC.

This clone was counted between two and nine times. V usage is TRBV5-1 and J usage is TRBJ2-2; no clear D. The V end lost 1 base, the J end lost 5 bases, and 9 bases lay between the germline ends. This CDR3 region has 14 residues. Germline values: CDR1 SGHRS, CDR2 YFSETQ. The DNA for the CDR3 is TGCGCCAGCAGCTTGAGGGAAGAGACCGGGGAGCTGTTTTTT. Its translation is CASSLREETGELFF.

J is TRBJ2-7 and V is TRBV28, with 7 bases lining up with TRBD2. CDR1 MDHEN and CDR2 SYDVKM come from the germline V gene. The CDR3 consists of 16 residues. Trimming at V came to 1 base and at J to 4 bases, leaving 10 bases not matched to a gene. CDR3 region: CASSLSGGSGLYEQYF. The CDR3 DNA follows: TGTGCCAGCAGTTTATCGGGGGGTTCGGGGCTATACGAGCAGTACTTC.

The rearrangement uses TRBV14 and TRBJ1-1; 8 nucleotides line up with TRBD1. This CDR3 is built from 15 residues. Germline assignment: CDR1 SGHDN and CDR2 FVKESK. Trimming removed 2 bases from V and 3 bases from J; junction bases left unmatched: 5. CDR3 nucleotide sequence: TGTGCCAGCAGCCAACGGACAGGGCGTTACACTGAAGCTTTCTTT. Its protein is CASSQRTGRYTEAFF.

V gene TRBV7-7 combines with J gene TRBJ2-1; the D is unclear. Trimming took off 0 bases at V and 3 bases at J, with 9 bases between the two ends. CDR1 is SSHAT, CDR2 FNYEAQ, per germline (reference sequence). This CDR3 spans 15 amino acids. CDR3 DNA sequence: TGTGCCAGCAGCTTAGCTCCGGGCTACTACAATGAGCAGTTCTTC. It translates to CASSLAPGYYNEQFF.

This clone occurred a few times. J is TRBJ2-7 and V is TRBV27; 11 bases are a match to TRBD2. This CDR3 is 16 amino acids long. Germline lookup yields CDR1 MNHEY and CDR2 SMNVEV (reference sequence). The junction had 10 bases not matched to a gene; V was cut back by 2 bases and J by 7 bases. CDR3 in DNA: TGTGCCAGCAGTTTAACCGTAGCGGGAGGGCCGTGGGAGCAGTACTTC. This translates into CASSLTVAGGPWEQYF.

The CDR3 nucleotides are TGCGCCAGCAGACGGGACAGGGCCAACACTGAAGCTTTCTTT. Its protein is CASRRDRANTEAFF. The chain joins TRBV4-1 to TRBJ1-1, with 9 nucleotides matching TRBD1. The CDR3 sequence is 14 residues long. The junction had 4 bases not matched to a gene; V was cut back by 6 bases and J by 2 bases. Germline V gene lookup returns CDR1 MGHRA and CDR2 YSYEKL.

The rearrangement uses TRBV11-2 and TRBJ2-2, with D possibly TRBD2 on 6 matching bases. CDR1 and CDR2 (germline): SGHAT, FQNNGV. This CDR3 comprises 15 residues. V was clipped by 5 bases and J by 0 bases, with 10 bases between them. The CDR3 DNA reads as TGTGCCAGCAGCAAGGACTACACGAACACCGGGGAGCTGTTTTTT. Translated: CASSKDYTNTGELFF.

The gene calls are TRBV28 and TRBJ1-2, with D perhaps TRBD1 (5 bases). The germline V gene encodes CDR1 MDHEN and CDR2 SYDVKM. This CDR3 has 13 residues. V lost 7 bases and J lost 8, with 17 bases in between. The CDR3 coding sequence is TGTGCCAGCAACACTCAAAGGAGGGGAGGCTACACCTTC. Encoded protein: CASNTQRRGGYTF.

The chain joins TRBV6-5 to TRBJ2-7; 7 nucleotides align to TRBD2. The CDR3 totals 13 residues. Germline V gene sequence: CDR1 MNHEY, CDR2 SVGAGI. V shed 7 bases and J 4 bases; nucleotides not matched to a gene: 7. DNA for the CDR3: TGTGCCAGCACCAGCGGGAAGGGGTACGAGCAGTACTTC. Protein product: CASTSGKGYEQYF.

Regarding this clone: One end of the junction varies from germline; a read error may be responsible. This sequence joins TRBV27 and TRBJ2-7, with 9 positions matching TRBD2. The germline V gene encodes CDR1 MNHEY and CDR2 SMNVEV (reference sequence). This CDR3 contains 13 residues. Here the CDR3 reads CASSLIIGGRVNF. The DNA of the CDR3 is TGTGCCAGCAGCCTTATTATCGGCGGGAGGGTTAACTTC.

This clone has a single count. The CDR3 protein is CASSEERLGRGSNQPQHF. The CDR3 DNA reads as TGTGCCAGCAGTGAAGAGAGGCTCGGCAGGGGCAGCAATCAGCCCCAGCATTTT. The V gene is TRBV2, the J gene TRBJ1-5, with D possibly matching TRBD1 (6 bases). V shed 1 base and J shed 1 base, with 17 bases lying between them. The germline CDR1 and CDR2 sequences are SNHLY and FYNNEI. The length of the CDR3 is 18 residues.

The J gene is TRBJ1-5, the V gene TRBV6-4, with no clear D. V shed 4 bases and J shed 5 bases, with 15 bases lying between them. Germline loops: CDR1 MRHNA, CDR2 SNTAGT. The CDR3 runs to 15 residues. CDR3 coding DNA: TGTGCCAGCAGTGTGGAAGGGTACTCGGATCAGCCCCAGCATTTT. Encoded protein: CASSVEGYSDQPQHF.

This clone was observed a single time. V gene TRBV6-5 combines with J gene TRBJ2-3, with D tentatively TRBD2 (5 bases). The ends were cut back, 6 bases at V and 4 bases at J, with 11 bases in the middle. This CDR3 is built from 13 residues. Germline V gives CDR1 MNHEY, CDR2 SVGAGI. CDR3 nucleotides: TGTGCCAGCAGGGGGAGTGCGGCAGATACGCAGTATTTT. Translation gives CASRGSAADTQYF.

The chain uses TRBV28 and TRBJ1-5, with a tentative D call TRBD1 (5 bases). Trimming took off 6 bases at V and 0 bases at J, with 9 bases between the two ends. From germline, CDR1 is MDHEN and CDR2 SYDVKM. The CDR3 extends over 14 amino acids. CDR3: CASRLTVSNQPQHF. DNA of the CDR3: TGTGCCAGCAGGCTGACAGTTAGCAATCAGCCCCAGCATTTT.

V usage is TRBV10-1 and J usage is TRBJ2-2, with D maybe TRBD1 (5 bases). Germline assignment: CDR1 WNHNN and CDR2 SYGVQD (reference sequence). Trimming cost V 6 bases and J 5 bases, with 13 bases left between them. CDR3 size: 14 residues. The CDR3: CASRADSRTGELFF. The CDR3 bases are TGCGCCAGCAGGGCTGACAGCCGGACCGGGGAGCTGTTTTTT.